This T cell receptor beta chain comes out of a study of cytomegalovirus exposure and HLA in healthy donors. CDR1 is KGHSH, CDR2 LQKENI, per germline. The CDR3 is 15 residues long. V gave up 2 bases and J gave up 3 bases, with 11 bases separating them. Only in-frame clones appear in the TCRdb table, and some are missing; sequencing was by immunoSEQ multiplex PCR. The sample includes around 150,000 clones, around 81% of them seen just once. The TCR comes from a man aged 25-45 years in good health and CMV-seropositive. What was sequenced was PBMCs. The V gene is TRBV18, the J gene TRBJ1-3; unclear D gene. The CDR3, as DNA: TGTGCCAGCTCACCAAGCGGGAAGGGTGGAAACACCATATATTTT. As protein: CASSPSGKGGNTIYF. Looking up the rest from reference TRBV18 and TRBJ1-3 gives the full variable domain: NAGVMQNPRHLVRRRGQEARLRCSPMKGHSHVYWYRQLPEEGLKFMVYLQKENIIDESGMPKERFSAEFPKEGPSILRIQQVVRGDSAAYFCASSPSGKGGNTIYFGEGSWLTVV.